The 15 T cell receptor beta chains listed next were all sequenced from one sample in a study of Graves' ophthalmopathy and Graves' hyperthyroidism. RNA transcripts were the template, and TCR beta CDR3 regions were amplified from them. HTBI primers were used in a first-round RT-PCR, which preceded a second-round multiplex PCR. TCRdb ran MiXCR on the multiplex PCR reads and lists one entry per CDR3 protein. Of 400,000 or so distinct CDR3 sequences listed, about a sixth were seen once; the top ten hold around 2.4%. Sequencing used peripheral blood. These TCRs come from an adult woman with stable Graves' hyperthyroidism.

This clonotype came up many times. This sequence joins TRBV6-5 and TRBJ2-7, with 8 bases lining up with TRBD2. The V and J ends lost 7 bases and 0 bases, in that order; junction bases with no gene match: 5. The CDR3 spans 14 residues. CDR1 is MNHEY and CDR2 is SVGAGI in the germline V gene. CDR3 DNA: TGTGCCAGCACCTGGCGGGGGGACTCCTACGAGCAGTACTTC. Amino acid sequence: CASTWRGDSYEQYF.

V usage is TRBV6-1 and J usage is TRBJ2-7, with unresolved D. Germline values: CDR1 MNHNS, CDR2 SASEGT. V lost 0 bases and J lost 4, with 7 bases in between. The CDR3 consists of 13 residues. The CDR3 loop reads CASSEAELYEQYF. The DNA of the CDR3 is TGTGCCAGCAGTGAAGCGGAGTTATACGAGCAGTACTTC.

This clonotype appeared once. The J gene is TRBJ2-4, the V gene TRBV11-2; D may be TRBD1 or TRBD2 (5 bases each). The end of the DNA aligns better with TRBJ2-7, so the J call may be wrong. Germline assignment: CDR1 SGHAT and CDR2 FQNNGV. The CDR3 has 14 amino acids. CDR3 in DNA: TGTGCCAGCAGCCCCCCGGTGGGGACGTACGAGCAGTACTTC. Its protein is CASSPPVGTYEQYF.

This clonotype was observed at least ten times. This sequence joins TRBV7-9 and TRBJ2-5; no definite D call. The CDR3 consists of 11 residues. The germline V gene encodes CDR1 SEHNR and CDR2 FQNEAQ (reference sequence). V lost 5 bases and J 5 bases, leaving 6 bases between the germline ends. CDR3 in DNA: TGTGCCAGCAGCAGCTCGGAGACCCAGTACTTC. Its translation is CASSSSETQYF.

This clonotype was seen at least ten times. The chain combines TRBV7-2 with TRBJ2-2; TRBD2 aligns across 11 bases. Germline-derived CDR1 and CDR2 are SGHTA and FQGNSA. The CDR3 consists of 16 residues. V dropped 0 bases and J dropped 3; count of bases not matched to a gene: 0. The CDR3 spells CASSLAGLADTGELFF. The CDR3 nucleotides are TGTGCCAGCAGCTTAGCGGGACTAGCGGACACCGGGGAGCTGTTTTTT.

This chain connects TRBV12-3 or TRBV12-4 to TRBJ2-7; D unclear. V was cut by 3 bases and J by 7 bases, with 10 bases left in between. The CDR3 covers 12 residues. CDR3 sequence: CASSLRLLEQYF. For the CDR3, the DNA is TGTGCCAGCAGTTTGAGACTTTTGGAGCAGTACTTC.

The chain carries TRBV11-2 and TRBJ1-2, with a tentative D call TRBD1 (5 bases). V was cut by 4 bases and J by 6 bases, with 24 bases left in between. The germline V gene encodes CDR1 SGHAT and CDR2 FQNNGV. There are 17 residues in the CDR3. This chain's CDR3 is CASSYTGRGAGNDGYTF. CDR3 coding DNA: TGTGCCAGCAGCTATACAGGAAGGGGCGCAGGGAATGATGGCTACACCTTC.

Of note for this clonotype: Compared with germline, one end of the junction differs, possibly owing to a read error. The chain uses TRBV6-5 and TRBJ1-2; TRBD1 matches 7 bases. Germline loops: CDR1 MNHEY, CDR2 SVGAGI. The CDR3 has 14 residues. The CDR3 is CASSHSGTDYGYTF. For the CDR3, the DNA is TGTGCCAGCAGTCACTCCGGGACAGACTATGGCTACACCTTC.

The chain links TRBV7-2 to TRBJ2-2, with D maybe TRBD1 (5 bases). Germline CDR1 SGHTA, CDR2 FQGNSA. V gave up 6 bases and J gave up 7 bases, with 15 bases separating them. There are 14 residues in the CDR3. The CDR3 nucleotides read TGTGCCAGCAGTCCAGTGGGGCCGGGCGGGGAGCTGTTTTTT. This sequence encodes CASSPVGPGGELFF. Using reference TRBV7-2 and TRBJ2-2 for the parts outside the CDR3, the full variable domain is GAGVSQSPSNKVTEKGKDVELRCDPISGHTALYWYRQSLGQGLEFLIYFQGNSAPDKSGLPSDRFSAERTGGSVSTLTIQRTQQEDSAVYLCASSPVGPGGELFFGEGSRLTVL.

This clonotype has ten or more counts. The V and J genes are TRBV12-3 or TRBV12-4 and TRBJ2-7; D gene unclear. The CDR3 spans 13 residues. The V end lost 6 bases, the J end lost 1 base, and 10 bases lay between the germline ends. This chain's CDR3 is CASSSMWSYEQYF. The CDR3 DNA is TGTGCCAGCAGCTCCATGTGGTCCTACGAGCAGTACTTC.

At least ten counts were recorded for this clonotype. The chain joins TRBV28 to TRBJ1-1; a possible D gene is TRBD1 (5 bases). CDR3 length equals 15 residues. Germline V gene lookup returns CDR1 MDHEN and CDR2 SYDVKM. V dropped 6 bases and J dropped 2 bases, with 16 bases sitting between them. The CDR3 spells CASSSFDRINTEAFF. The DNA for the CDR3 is TGTGCCAGCAGCTCCTTCGACAGAATCAACACTGAAGCTTTCTTT.

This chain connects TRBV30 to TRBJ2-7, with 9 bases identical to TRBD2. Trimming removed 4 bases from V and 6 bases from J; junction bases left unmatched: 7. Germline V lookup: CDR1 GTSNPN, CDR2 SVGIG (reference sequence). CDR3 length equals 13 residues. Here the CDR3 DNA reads TGTGCCTGGAACCTAGCGGGGCCCTTCGAGCAGTACTTC. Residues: CAWNLAGPFEQYF. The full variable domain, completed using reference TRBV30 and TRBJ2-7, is SQTIHQWPATLVQPVGSPLSLECTVEGTSNPNLYWYRQAAGRGLQLLFYSVGIGQISSEVPQNLSASRPQDRQFILSSKKLLLSDSGFYLCAWNLAGPFEQYFGPGTRLTVT.

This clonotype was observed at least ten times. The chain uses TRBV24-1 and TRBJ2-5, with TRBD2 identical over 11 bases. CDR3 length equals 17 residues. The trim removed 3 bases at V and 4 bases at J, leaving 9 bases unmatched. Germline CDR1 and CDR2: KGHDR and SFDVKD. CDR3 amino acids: CATSDAELAGVGETQYF. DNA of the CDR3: TGTGCCACCAGTGATGCCGAACTAGCGGGAGTTGGAGAGACCCAGTACTTC.

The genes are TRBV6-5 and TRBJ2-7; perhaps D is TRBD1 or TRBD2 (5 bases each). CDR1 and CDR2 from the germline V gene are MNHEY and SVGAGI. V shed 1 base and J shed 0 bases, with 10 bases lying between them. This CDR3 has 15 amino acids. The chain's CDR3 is CASSYFRGYSYEQYF. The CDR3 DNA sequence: TGTGCCAGCAGTTACTTCCGGGGCTACTCCTACGAGCAGTACTTC.

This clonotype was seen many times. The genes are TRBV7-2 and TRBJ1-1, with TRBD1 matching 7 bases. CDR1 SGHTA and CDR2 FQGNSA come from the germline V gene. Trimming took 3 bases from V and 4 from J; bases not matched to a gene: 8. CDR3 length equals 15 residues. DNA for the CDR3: TGTGCCAGCAGCTTGTATAGGGGGCTGGCCACTGAAGCTTTCTTT. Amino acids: CASSLYRGLATEAFF.